The rows below give T cell receptor beta chains drawn from one sample of a study of vaccination effects on CD4 cells after COVID-19. Sequencing used immunoSEQ multiplex PCR; TCRdb keeps in-frame clones, though not all of them. The sample consists of roughly 24,000 clones, over 60% of them appearing once. These TCRs' antigens remain unknown. Here the sequenced sample was CD4+ T cells from PBMCs cultured with SARS-CoV-2 spike peptides, taken after COVID-19 vaccination. Receptors originate from a human donor who received a COVID-19 vaccine. Some clones in this sample may be carry-over from other donors' samples. Both conserved end residues are part of each CDR3. The order of the fields is D gene, clone size, J gene, V gene, CDR3 protein, CDR3 DNA. A D gene is named only where the DNA matches it firmly. For some rows the clone size is stated as once, few or many, or as a class when expanded; others skip it.

>-|few|TRBJ2-3|TRBV5-8
CASPNNPGETASTDTQYF
TGTGCCTCCCCGAATAATCCGGGGGAGACAGCTAGCACAGATACGCAGTATTTT
>-|-|TRBJ1-6|TRBV9
CASNGGQSISPLHF
TGTGCCAGCAACGGGGGTCAAAGCATCTCACCCCTCCACTTT
>TRBD1|few|TRBJ2-2|TRBV4-1
CASSHVDRSTGELFF
TGCGCCAGCAGCCACGTGGACAGGAGCACCGGGGAGCTGTTTTTT
>TRBD2|-|TRBJ2-3|TRBV6-4
CASSPGTSVTDTQYF
TGTGCCAGCAGTCCCGGGACTAGCGTTACAGATACGCAGTATTTT
>-|-|TRBJ1-1|TRBV2
CASTAGVNTEAFF
TGTGCCAGCACCGCCGGAGTGAACACTGAAGCTTTCTTT
>TRBD1|-|TRBJ1-3|TRBV7-8
CASSLAGTGGNTIYF
TGTGCCAGCAGCTTAGCCGGGACAGGAGGAAACACCATATATTTT
>-|few|TRBJ1-1|TRBV27
CASSLRGRNTEAFF
TGTGCCAGCAGTTTAAGGGGCCGGAACACTGAAGCTTTCTTT
>TRBD1|-|TRBJ1-2|TRBV30
CAWSISGQGRGYTF
TGTGCCTGGAGTATCTCAGGACAGGGTCGTGGCTACACCTTC
>TRBD1|-|TRBJ2-7|TRBV4-1
CASSLGNLRDSSYEQYF
TGCGCCAGCAGTCTAGGAAATCTCCGGGACAGCTCCTACGAGCAGTACTTC
>TRBD1|-|TRBJ2-2|TRBV7-2
CASSPWTGATGELFF
TGTGCCAGCAGCCCATGGACAGGAGCGACCGGGGAGCTGTTTTTT
>-|-|TRBJ1-5|TRBV6-2/TRBV6-3
CASSREERKPQHF
TGTGCCAGCAGCCGGGAGGAGAGGAAGCCCCAGCATTTT
>TRBD2|few|TRBJ2-1|TRBV6-2/TRBV6-3
CASSYRGTSGGRYNEQFF
TGTGCCAGCAGTTACAGAGGGACTAGCGGGGGGAGGTACAATGAGCAGTTCTTC
>TRBD1|-|TRBJ1-3|TRBV6-5
CASSTLQGAGNTIYF
TGTGCCAGCAGTACTTTACAGGGGGCTGGAAACACCATATATTTT
>-|-|TRBJ1-5|TRBV30
CAWSVQYNQPQHF
TGTGCCTGGAGTGTACAGTACAATCAGCCCCAGCATTTT
>-|-|TRBJ1-2|TRBV10-2
CASSDGRNYGYTF
TGCGCCAGCAGTGACGGCAGGAACTATGGCTACACCTTC
>-|-|TRBJ2-5|TRBV5-1
CASSPGGYSETQYF
TGCGCCAGCAGCCCTGGGGGGTATTCAGAGACCCAGTACTTC
>TRBD1|-|TRBJ1-4|TRBV4-1
CASSRTGGTTNEKLFF
TGCGCCAGCAGCCGAACAGGGGGGACAACTAATGAAAAACTGTTTTTT
>-|-|TRBJ1-1|TRBV5-1
CASTKTGPDTEAFF
TGCGCCAGCACCAAGACAGGCCCCGACACTGAAGCTTTCTTT
>-|-|TRBJ2-3|TRBV6-6
CASSYSIRGTDTQYF
TGTGCCAGCAGTTACTCGATCAGGGGAACAGATACGCAGTATTTT
>TRBD2|-|TRBJ2-2|TRBV30
CAWTGQGGGELFF
TGTGCCTGGACCGGGCAGGGAGGGGGGGAGCTGTTTTTT
>-|-|TRBJ2-3|TRBV5-8
CASPNWGGRTDTQYF
TGTGCCAGCCCGAATTGGGGGGGGCGCACAGATACGCAGTATTTT
>-|-|TRBJ1-5|TRBV10-3
CAISEISANQPQHF
TGTGCCATCAGTGAGATCTCAGCGAATCAGCCCCAGCATTTT
>TRBD1|-|TRBJ1-2|TRBV6-6
CASSDRDRDYGYTF
TGTGCCAGCAGTGACCGGGACAGGGACTATGGCTACACCTTC
>-|-|TRBJ1-3|TRBV6-6
CASSRTESSGNTIYF
TGTGCCAGCAGCCGGACGGAGAGCTCTGGAAACACCATATATTTT
>TRBD1|-|TRBJ1-2|TRBV3-1/TRBV3-2
CASSHGTGGRSGYTF
TGTGCCAGCAGCCACGGGACAGGGGGAAGGTCAGGCTACACCTTC
>-|-|TRBJ1-3|TRBV18
CASSFDRPFSGNTIYF
TGTGCCAGCTCATTCGACAGACCTTTCTCTGGAAACACCATATATTTT
>-|-|TRBJ1-6|TRBV28
CASSALLSGTDPVWGNSPLHF
TGTGCCAGCAGTGCCCTCCTTTCCGGGACGGATCCCGTATGGGGAAATTCACCCCTCCACTTT
>-|-|TRBJ2-1|TRBV7-9
CASSLMSYNEQFF
TGTGCCAGCAGCTTAATGTCGTACAATGAGCAGTTCTTC
>-|-|TRBJ2-5|TRBV18
CASSLMRDQETQYF
TGTGCCAGCTCATTGATGCGGGACCAAGAGACCCAGTACTTC
>-|-|TRBJ2-2|TRBV7-3
CASGASPNTGELFF
TGTGCCAGCGGTGCATCCCCGAACACCGGGGAGCTGTTTTTT
>TRBD1|-|TRBJ1-1|TRBV6-6
CASSPRDSEAFF
TGTGCCAGCAGTCCTAGGGACAGTGAAGCTTTCTTT
>TRBD1|few|TRBJ1-6|TRBV5-1
CASSNRGLDNSPLHF
TGCGCCAGCAGTAACAGGGGGCTTGATAATTCACCCCTCCACTTT
>-|-|TRBJ1-4|TRBV15
CATRRGGTPNEKLFF
TGTGCCACCAGAAGGGGAGGTACCCCCAATGAAAAACTGTTTTTT
>-|-|TRBJ2-3|TRBV5-1
CASSWWTVGTDTQYF
TGCGCCAGCAGCTGGTGGACGGTTGGCACAGATACGCAGTATTTT
>-|-|TRBJ1-3|TRBV15
CATSRDFGGSGNTIYF
TGTGCCACCAGCAGAGATTTTGGGGGTTCTGGAAACACCATATATTTT
>-|-|TRBJ2-3|TRBV5-1
CASSPAISASTDTQYF
TGCGCCAGCAGCCCCGCTATTTCGGCTAGCACAGATACGCAGTATTTT
>-|-|TRBJ1-2|TRBV27
CASSLRQPSNYGYTF
TGTGCCAGCAGTTTAAGACAGCCATCTAACTATGGCTACACCTTC
>-|-|TRBJ2-1|TRBV5-1
CASSLPGSMNEQFF
TGCGCCAGCAGCTTACCCGGTAGTATGAATGAGCAGTTCTTC
>-|once|TRBJ1-3|TRBV9
CASSVGVSGNTIYF
TGTGCCAGCAGCGTCGGGGTCTCTGGAAACACCATATATTTT
>-|few|TRBJ1-4|TRBV5-1
CASSSTPGRAKTPALFF
TGCGCCAGCAGCTCAACCCCTGGCAGGGCTAAAACGCCGGCACTGTTTTTT
>-|-|TRBJ2-1|TRBV19
CASSRDGPREQFF
TGTGCCAGTAGCCGGGACGGTCCGAGAGAGCAGTTCTTC
>-|-|TRBJ1-1|TRBV12-5
CASGLGKNTEAFF
TGTGCTAGTGGTTTGGGGAAGAACACTGAAGCTTTCTTT
>TRBD2|-|TRBJ2-3|TRBV18
CASSRSGGSLSTDTQYF
TGTGCCAGCTCACGAAGCGGGGGGTCCCTTAGCACAGATACGCAGTATTTT
>-|-|TRBJ1-5|TRBV6-6
CASSYGPPGQPQHF
TGTGCCAGCAGTTACGGCCCCCCCGGTCAGCCCCAGCATTTT